This T cell receptor beta chain was found in a study of regulatory T cells in long-lasting Graves disease (dated by TCRdb to the early 2020s). For the wider study: Persistent Graves' disease was defined as persistently positive TSH receptor autoantibodies together with antithyroid drug treatment for over 5 years. Persistent Graves' disease patients were compared with newly diagnosed Graves' disease patients by peripheral blood TCR sequencing and RNA sequencing. The study was registered as a clinical trial and conducted in China. A total of about 35 samples underwent TCR sequencing: 13 from persistent and some 20 from newly diagnosed Graves' disease patients. Persistent Graves' disease patients in the clinical cohort had taken antithyroid drugs for roughly ten years on average. The study at large found these results: Peripheral blood alone was examined, since thyroid tissue, which constituted the primary lesion, could not be accessed. Sequencing and analysis were restricted to the TCR beta chain. As a limitation, the authors acknowledged that the small sample size may reduce accuracy. A larger number of public clonotypes was shared among persistent patients (over 2,500) than among newly diagnosed patients (approximately 1,000). Compared with newly diagnosed patients, persistent Graves' disease patients had lower TCR Shannon entropy and fewer highly expanded clones, which suggests clonal expansion.

Per the publication, the time point label means: persistent/refractory GD, antithyroid drugs over 5 years with positive TRAb. For both TCR sequencing and RNA sequencing, RNA was extracted from PBMCs using TRIzol. The diagnosis of Graves' disease followed American Thyroid Association guidelines. Recruitment of patients was carried out at an endocrinology department in Xi'an, China. Each patient gave 9 to 10 milliliters of peripheral blood, collected in an EDTA anticoagulant tube. PBMCs were isolated by Ficoll Paque Plus density gradient separation without further T cell sorting. An Agilent 2100 Bioanalyzer and agarose gel were used to check RNA quality, and a NanoDrop 2000 was used to measure RNA concentration. Library construction relied on multiplex PCR. Sequencing took place on an Illumina HiSeq 4000. To build TCR beta libraries, CDR3 regions were amplified by Arm-PCR using iRepertoire HTBI primers. Gel purification was performed on PCR products prior to sequencing. Processing in the source paper ran as follows. Gene usage analysis of CDR3 amino acid clonotypes used the 62 TRBV and about 15 TRBJ segments found across samples. Filtered high-quality paired reads were merged into contigs using COPE and FqMerger. Contigs were aligned with BLAST to IMGT TRBV, TRBD and TRBJ reference genes, and CDR3 was defined per IMGT. Any clonotype with a frequency above 0.1% was classified as a highly expanded clone. Shannon entropy was used to measure repertoire diversity, and the Gini coefficient was used to measure V-J evenness. A clonotype was considered public if more than one individual shared it. The public sequencing data were trimmed at Q25 with fastp and processed into clonotypes with MiXCR by TCRdb, which kept only in-frame beta chains. Rows are combined by CDR3 protein, so each entry shows the most common genes and DNA. Clone size and V and J calls follow TCRdb, not the original study. Across this sample there are 420,000 or so distinct CDR3 sequences, with about 25% seen only once. The top ten clonotypes cover about 26% of the sample.

Concerning this clonotype itself: The target of this receptor is not known. Base qualities were left out, and no much larger clone turns up one base away.

This receptor was obtained from a female donor with Graves disease. The sample consisted of peripheral blood mononuclear cells (PBMCs), taken when the disease was refractory, from a patient treated with antithyroid drugs.

Here is the DNA: TGTGCCAGCAGTTTAGGGCTAGCGGGAGGTGGAAATGAGCAGTTCTTC. This sequence encodes CASSLGLAGGGNEQFF. The chain couples TRBV28 to TRBJ2-1; 11 bases in between match TRBD2. The CDR3 measures 16 amino acids from cysteine to phenylalanine. Left in the record is the CDR3 DNA by itself, 48 bases read in frame from the first base. CDR1 MDHEN and CDR2 SYDVKM were looked up in the germline V gene. Ends trimmed: V by 2 bases, J by 7 bases; bases unmatched to a gene: 7.